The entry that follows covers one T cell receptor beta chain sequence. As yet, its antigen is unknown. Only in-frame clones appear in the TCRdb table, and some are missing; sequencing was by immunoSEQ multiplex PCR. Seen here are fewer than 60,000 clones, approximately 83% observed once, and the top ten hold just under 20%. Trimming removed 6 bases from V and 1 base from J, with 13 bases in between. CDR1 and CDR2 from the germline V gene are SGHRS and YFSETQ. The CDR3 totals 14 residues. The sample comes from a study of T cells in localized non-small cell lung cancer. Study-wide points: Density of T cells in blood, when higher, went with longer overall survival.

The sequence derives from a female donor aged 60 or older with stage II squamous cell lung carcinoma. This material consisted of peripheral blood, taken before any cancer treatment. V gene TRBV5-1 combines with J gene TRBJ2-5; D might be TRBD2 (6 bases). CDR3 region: CASKLAGLQETQYF. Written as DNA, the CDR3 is TGCGCCAGCAAACTTGCGGGGCTCCAAGAGACCCAGTACTTC.